This is a list of T cell receptor beta chains from one sample in a study of T cells in localized non-small cell lung cancer. Method: immunoSEQ multiplex PCR; TCRdb's copy keeps in-frame clones and lacks some. The table has roughly 64,000 clones, 80% to 90% seen once; the top ten hold around 4.8%. The sequences come from PBMCs, collected before any cancer treatment. The receptors were sampled from a man aged 35 to 69 with stage II lung adenocarcinoma. Both conserved end residues are part of each CDR3. D genes are given only for firm matches.

CDR3 length: 16
V gene: TRBV4-1
D gene: TRBD1
CDR3 protein: CASSHGQVNSGNTIYF

CDR3 length: 13
V gene: TRBV7-3
D gene: .
CDR3 protein: CASSPPGVNEQFF

CDR3 length: 12
V gene: TRBV18
D gene: .
CDR3 protein: CASSPRGNTIYF

CDR3 length: 15
V gene: TRBV18
D gene: .
CDR3 protein: CASSQGPYSNQPQHF

CDR3 length: 15
V gene: TRBV15
D gene: .
CDR3 protein: CATSRREETGQPQHF

CDR3 length: 15
V gene: TRBV18
D gene: TRBD1
CDR3 protein: CASSPTGQGETEAFF

CDR3 length: 14
V gene: TRBV18
D gene: TRBD2
CDR3 protein: CASSTGTSIYEQFF

CDR3 length: 15
V gene: TRBV2
D gene: TRBD1
CDR3 protein: CASRGGTATRNTIYF

CDR3 length: 15
V gene: TRBV27
D gene: TRBD1
CDR3 protein: CASSPGGQGGWPQHF

CDR3 length: 14
V gene: TRBV30
D gene: .
CDR3 protein: CAWSDPGRPDTQYF

CDR3 length: 15
V gene: TRBV19
D gene: TRBD1
CDR3 protein: CASTFRDSFIYGYTF

CDR3 length: 14
V gene: TRBV7-8
D gene: TRBD1
CDR3 protein: CASSAGQGVGEQYF

CDR3 length: 16
V gene: TRBV6-6
D gene: .
CDR3 protein: CASSYSSVSSGNTIYF

CDR3 length: 15
V gene: TRBV30
D gene: TRBD2
CDR3 protein: CAWKELAVSTDTQYF

CDR3 length: 15
V gene: TRBV6-4
D gene: .
CDR3 protein: CASRGSGATYNEQFF

CDR3 length: 14
V gene: TRBV7-8
D gene: .
CDR3 protein: CASSPTGQAYEQYF

CDR3 length: 14
V gene: TRBV4-2
D gene: .
CDR3 protein: CASSQLALVETQYF

CDR3 length: 12
V gene: TRBV19
D gene: .
CDR3 protein: CASMTAAQPQHF

CDR3 length: 16
V gene: TRBV6-1
D gene: .
CDR3 protein: CASSEAQGPENTEAFF

CDR3 length: 18
V gene: TRBV7-2
D gene: TRBD2
CDR3 protein: CASSARLASGTNSYEQYF

CDR3 length: 15
V gene: TRBV13
D gene: .
CDR3 protein: CASSVAGWGLYGYTF

CDR3 length: 16
V gene: TRBV4-3
D gene: TRBD1
CDR3 protein: CASSLMTGTNTGELFF

CDR3 length: 15
V gene: TRBV4-1
D gene: TRBD2
CDR3 protein: CASSRSGGPQETQYF

CDR3 length: 18
V gene: TRBV5-6
D gene: .
CDR3 protein: CASSVRQGRPLRTDTQYF

CDR3 length: 14
V gene: TRBV27
D gene: .
CDR3 protein: CASSTMGTNQPQHF

CDR3 length: 20
V gene: TRBV4-1
D gene: .
CDR3 protein: CASSQGLTGIGSIGQETQYF

CDR3 length: 14
V gene: TRBV7-7
D gene: .
CDR3 protein: CASSLSGQQETQYF

CDR3 length: 13
V gene: TRBV11-2
D gene: TRBD1
CDR3 protein: CASSRPGTGEAFF

CDR3 length: 16
V gene: TRBV18
D gene: .
CDR3 protein: CASSPKGRAFSYEQYF

CDR3 length: 14
V gene: TRBV7-9
D gene: .
CDR3 protein: CASSLGGGNTEAFF

CDR3 length: 15
V gene: TRBV30
D gene: TRBD2
CDR3 protein: CAWSGHSGRVGEQFF

CDR3 length: 22
V gene: TRBV18
D gene: TRBD1
CDR3 protein: CASSPQWLSRPGQPIRRDTIYF

CDR3 length: 14
V gene: TRBV30
D gene: TRBD1
CDR3 protein: CAWSRRQGTAEAFF

CDR3 length: 16
V gene: TRBV11-2
D gene: TRBD2
CDR3 protein: CASSLVGLAGVREQYF

CDR3 length: 10
V gene: TRBV6-5
D gene: TRBD1
CDR3 protein: CATYDRVAFF

CDR3 length: 14
V gene: TRBV6-1
D gene: .
CDR3 protein: CASKRAGSNSPLHF

CDR3 length: 17
V gene: TRBV4-2
D gene: .
CDR3 protein: CASSQDWRGDSNQPQHF

CDR3 length: 15
V gene: TRBV7-8
D gene: TRBD1
CDR3 protein: CASSSPRGAAAEAFF

CDR3 length: 14
V gene: TRBV6-5
D gene: TRBD1
CDR3 protein: CASSPGTGLRGYTF

CDR3 length: 14
V gene: TRBV11-3
D gene: TRBD1
CDR3 protein: CASSLGQGGAEAFF

CDR3 length: 14
V gene: TRBV19
D gene: .
CDR3 protein: CASSIEAGVETQYF

CDR3 length: 14
V gene: TRBV11-1
D gene: TRBD1
CDR3 protein: CASSFGTAPYEQYF

CDR3 length: 14
V gene: TRBV18
D gene: TRBD1
CDR3 protein: CASSRDREVYEQYF

CDR3 length: 14
V gene: TRBV7-9
D gene: TRBD1
CDR3 protein: CASSLQGASAEAFF

CDR3 length: 15
V gene: TRBV6-1
D gene: TRBD1
CDR3 protein: CASKLTGVNTGELFF

CDR3 length: 14
V gene: TRBV10-1
D gene: .
CDR3 protein: CASSAAQGPYEQYF

CDR3 length: 14
V gene: TRBV7-2
D gene: .
CDR3 protein: CASSFYGTFYGYTF

CDR3 length: 13
V gene: TRBV5-1
D gene: TRBD1
CDR3 protein: CASSFDRETEAFF

CDR3 length: 15
V gene: TRBV19
D gene: TRBD1
CDR3 protein: CASSGQGGRANVLTF

CDR3 length: 19
V gene: TRBV11-2
D gene: TRBD2
CDR3 protein: CASSLTRLAGGLAKNIQYF

CDR3 length: 14
V gene: TRBV18
D gene: TRBD2
CDR3 protein: CASSPGLFTDTQYF

CDR3 length: 13
V gene: TRBV5-4
D gene: .
CDR3 protein: CASSLQGSYEQYF

CDR3 length: 14
V gene: TRBV6-5
D gene: TRBD1
CDR3 protein: CASRRTGMTYEQYF

CDR3 length: 15
V gene: TRBV9
D gene: .
CDR3 protein: CASSLGGSSNQPQHF

CDR3 length: 12
V gene: TRBV29-1
D gene: .
CDR3 protein: CSVAMGNTEAFF

CDR3 length: 14
V gene: TRBV18
D gene: TRBD1
CDR3 protein: CASGRVQGDTEAFF

CDR3 length: 16
V gene: TRBV5-1
D gene: .
CDR3 protein: CASSLDVAVGTGELFF